The clone carrying this TCR beta chain showed up many times. Germline assignment: CDR1 MNHNS and CDR2 SASEGT. The CDR3 runs 15 residues. Unmatched junction bases numbered 6, after V lost 6 bases and J lost 3 bases. Before thyroid surgery, none of the patients had received any treatment. TCRdb used MiXCR to call clones anew from the PCR reads. Of around 34,000 clones in the sample, around 19% were seen once. The sample comes from a study of metastatic and nonmetastatic thyroid tumors. Study-wide background: Both malignant and benign thyroid patients supplied peripheral blood and tumor or nodule tissue samples, across which the repertoires of these patients were then compared.

This chain links TRBV6-1 with TRBJ2-1, with 9 bases fitting TRBD2. This receptor was identified in a female donor with papillary thyroid cancer or a benign thyroid nodule (not recorded which). Some clones in this sample may be carry-over from other donors' samples. The sequenced sample was blood. The CDR3 is CASSETSGDYNEQFF. CDR3 DNA: TGTGCCAGCAGCGAGACTAGCGGAGACTACAATGAGCAGTTCTTC.